The rows below give T cell receptor beta chains drawn from one sample of a study of cytomegalovirus exposure and HLA in healthy donors. Clones were read by immunoSEQ multiplex PCR, and TCRdb kept only the in-frame ones, dropping some. The table includes approximately 90,000 clones, about 80% detected once. The sample was PBMCs. The receptors come from a male donor in good health and CMV-seronegative. Both conserved end residues are part of each CDR3. The order of the fields is CDR3 length, V gene, J gene, D gene, clone size, CDR3 protein, CDR3 DNA. D genes are given only for firm matches. Clone size is stated in some rows and not others, as once, few, many or a class when expanded.

16	TRBV9	TRBJ2-3	TRBD2	-	CASSLRGGASADTQYF	TGTGCCAGCAGCCTCCGCGGGGGGGCTTCCGCAGATACGCAGTATTTT
17	TRBV5-4	TRBJ2-6	-	few	CASSRGRQDSGANGLTF	TGTGCCAGCAGCAGGGGGAGACAGGACTCTGGGGCCAACGGCCTGACTTTC
16	TRBV11-2	TRBJ1-3	TRBD1	few	CASSPRTGYTGNTIYF	TGTGCCAGCAGTCCGAGGACAGGGTACACTGGAAACACCATATATTTT
13	TRBV6-1	TRBJ1-2	-	-	CASSEAGTRGYTF	TGTGCCAGCAGTGAGGCCGGGACACGGGGCTACACCTTC
15	TRBV5-4	TRBJ1-3	-	-	CASSPEQGSGNTIYF	TGTGCCAGCAGCCCGGAACAGGGCTCGGGAAACACCATATATTTT
13	TRBV14	TRBJ1-3	TRBD1	once	CASSVGQGRTIYF	TGTGCCAGCAGCGTAGGACAGGGAAGGACCATATATTTT
14	TRBV7-9	TRBJ2-7	TRBD1	few	CASSSTGGQNEQYF	TGTGCCAGCAGCTCGACAGGGGGTCAGAACGAGCAGTACTTC
14	TRBV5-1	TRBJ2-3	TRBD2	once	CASSASGRSDTQYF	TGCGCCAGCAGTGCTAGCGGGAGATCAGATACGCAGTATTTT
12	TRBV7-2	TRBJ1-1	-	-	CASSLVSVEAFF	TGTGCCAGCAGCTTAGTGTCGGTTGAAGCTTTCTTT
17	TRBV5-1	TRBJ1-2	-	-	CASSPRPTGALNYGYTF	TGCGCCAGCAGCCCCCGTCCGACAGGTGCCCTAAACTATGGCTACACCTTC
12	TRBV19	TRBJ2-5	-	-	CASSIEGETQYF	TGTGCCAGTAGTATTGAGGGCGAGACCCAGTACTTC
17	TRBV11-2	TRBJ2-7	TRBD2	-	CASTYQSGLAAAREQYF	TGTGCCAGCACGTACCAGTCGGGACTAGCGGCTGCTCGGGAGCAGTACTTC
14	TRBV5-1	TRBJ1-1	-	few	CASSISLMNTEAFF	TGCGCCAGCAGCATCTCCCTAATGAACACTGAAGCTTTCTTT
13	TRBV7-9	TRBJ1-4	-	once	CASTTPFQEKLFF	TGTGCCAGCACGACACCCTTTCAGGAAAAACTGTTTTTT
12	TRBV5-1	TRBJ2-5	TRBD2	once	CASSRGGETQYF	TGCGCCAGCAGCCGCGGGGGAGAGACCCAGTACTTC
16	TRBV5-5	TRBJ2-7	TRBD1	-	CASSLAGTGALYEQYF	TGTGCCAGCAGCTTGGCCGGGACAGGGGCCCTCTACGAGCAGTACTTC
15	TRBV5-6	TRBJ1-6	-	-	CASSSSPAPGSPLHF	TGTGCCAGCAGCTCGTCCCCGGCTCCAGGTTCACCCCTCCACTTT
17	TRBV18	TRBJ1-3	-	-	CASSPLSLGVSGNTIYF	TGTGCCAGCTCACCATTGTCCTTGGGAGTTTCTGGAAACACCATATATTTT
15	TRBV27	TRBJ1-1	-	few	CASSRHRGINTEAFF	TGTGCCAGCAGTCGACATAGGGGGATAAACACTGAAGCTTTCTTT
16	TRBV5-6	TRBJ1-5	-	few	CASSLAYAGRNQPQHF	TGTGCCAGCAGCTTGGCCTATGCCGGTCGCAATCAGCCCCAGCATTTT
17	TRBV29-1	TRBJ2-3	TRBD2	-	CSVEWREASGSIDTQYF	TGCAGCGTTGAATGGAGGGAGGCTAGCGGGAGTATAGATACGCAGTATTTT
13	TRBV9	TRBJ2-1	TRBD2	-	CASSPGGDYEQFF	TGTGCCAGCAGCCCCGGGGGGGACTATGAGCAGTTCTTC
13	TRBV11-2	TRBJ1-1	-	-	CASSLEQGTEAFF	TGTGCCAGCAGCTTAGAACAGGGCACTGAAGCTTTCTTT
14	TRBV7-2	TRBJ1-1	-	-	CASSLHQGITEAFF	TGTGCCAGCAGCTTACACCAGGGCATCACTGAAGCTTTCTTT
14	TRBV9	TRBJ2-5	-	-	CASTRGAGRETQYF	TGTGCCAGCACTCGGGGGGCCGGGAGAGAGACCCAGTACTTC
18	TRBV5-4	TRBJ1-1	-	-	CASSSPRASDGIWTEAFF	TGTGCCAGCAGCTCACCCAGGGCTTCGGACGGAATCTGGACAGAAGCTTTCTTT
11	TRBV20-1	TRBJ2-7	-	few	CSATDSNEQYF	TGCAGTGCAACAGACAGTAACGAGCAGTACTTC
16	TRBV4-3	TRBJ1-2	-	-	CASSQDARGLIYGYTF	TGCGCCAGCAGCCAAGATGCTCGGGGACTGATCTATGGCTACACCTTC
16	TRBV7-2	TRBJ2-3	TRBD2	-	CASRPSLERDKDTQYF	TGTGCCAGCAGGCCCTCCTTGGAGCGGGATAAGGATACGCAGTATTTT
15	TRBV9	TRBJ1-4	TRBD1	-	CASSVGGQANEKLFF	TGTGCCAGCAGCGTAGGGGGACAGGCTAATGAAAAACTGTTTTTT
17	TRBV4-3	TRBJ2-3	TRBD2	-	CASSQEGTSGQGDTQYF	TGCGCCAGCAGCCAAGAAGGGACTAGCGGGCAAGGAGATACGCAGTATTTT
15	TRBV19	TRBJ1-5	-	-	CASSIAGIGNQPQHF	TGTGCCAGTAGTATAGCGGGGATTGGCAATCAGCCCCAGCATTTT
14	TRBV28	TRBJ1-1	-	once	CASSLYPGDTEAFF	TGTGCCAGCAGTTTATATCCAGGCGACACTGAAGCTTTCTTT
17	TRBV7-2	TRBJ1-4	-	-	CASSLVRGGVLNEKLFF	TGTGCCAGCAGCTTAGTACGGGGAGGAGTCCTTAATGAAAAACTGTTTTTT
14	TRBV7-2	TRBJ1-2	TRBD1	-	CASSADRGYYGYTF	TGTGCCAGCAGCGCAGACAGGGGCTACTATGGCTACACCTTC
16	TRBV27	TRBJ2-2	TRBD1	-	CASTPGTGINTGELFF	TGTGCCAGCACCCCCGGGACAGGGATAAACACCGGGGAGCTGTTTTTT
13	TRBV7-6	TRBJ1-3	-	-	CASSPLLGNTIYF	TGTGCCAGCAGCCCCCTCCTTGGAAACACCATATATTTT
18	TRBV19	TRBJ2-7	TRBD2	-	CASSTGTSGAHAAYEQYF	TGTGCCAGTAGTACCGGGACTAGCGGGGCCCACGCAGCCTACGAGCAGTACTTC
15	TRBV7-2	TRBJ2-7	-	once	CASSATTGAAYEQYF	TGTGCCAGCAGCGCAACGACAGGCGCCGCCTACGAGCAGTACTTC
14	TRBV6-1	TRBJ1-2	-	-	CASSSVGVSRGYTF	TGTGCCAGCAGTTCCGTGGGAGTGTCTCGCGGCTACACCTTC
13	TRBV5-1	TRBJ2-1	-	-	CASSLDNYNEQFF	TGCGCCAGCAGCTTGGATAACTACAATGAGCAGTTCTTC
15	TRBV5-5	TRBJ2-5	-	-	CASSISPGNQETQYF	TGTGCCAGCAGTATCAGTCCGGGAAACCAAGAGACCCAGTACTTC
15	TRBV9	TRBJ1-1	TRBD1	-	CASSERTGMVTEAFF	TGTGCCAGCAGCGAACGGACAGGGATGGTGACTGAAGCTTTCTTT
15	TRBV5-1	TRBJ2-4	-	-	CASSLGDRGKNIQYF	TGCGCCAGCAGCTTGGGGGATAGGGGCAAAAACATTCAGTACTTC
11	TRBV11-2	TRBJ2-1	-	once	CASGSQHEQFF	TGTGCCAGCGGTTCACAGCATGAGCAGTTCTTC
11	TRBV20-1	TRBJ1-2	-	-	CSASRDLGYTF	TGCAGTGCTTCCCGGGACTTAGGCTACACCTTC
15	TRBV4-1	TRBJ1-4	TRBD1	few	CASSQQDRGREKLFF	TGCGCCAGCAGCCAACAGGACAGGGGGCGCGAAAAACTGTTTTTT